This TCR beta chain was captured in a study of CD8 T cells in Susac syndrome. Broader study findings: About 5 Susac-specific public clones appeared in CD8+ TEMRA repertoires, and sixteen in total CD8+ repertoires.

A quantity of about 0.5 to 1 ug RNA underwent reverse transcription using random hexamers. The CDR3 of TCR beta was amplified by immunoSEQ multiplex PCR across 54 Vbeta and 13 Jbeta. TCRdb re-analysed the immunoSEQ multiplex PCR reads in MiXCR, keeping a single row per CDR3 protein. The table lists around 130,000 distinct CDR3 sequences, 85% to 95% of them singletons, with 0.25% to 0.3% in the top ten. A note on this clonotype: The target antigen is unknown.

After removal of 4 bases from V and 10 bases from J, the junction contained 6 bases not matched to a gene. There are 12 residues in the CDR3. CDR1 is SQVTM and CDR2 is ANQGSEA in the germline V gene. TEMRA cells were enriched by FACS, while CD8+ and CD4+ T cells were obtained through a negative isolation that was performed magnetically. Input material: CD8+ T cells from PBMCs. The rearrangement joins TRBV29-1 to TRBJ2-1, with 8 bases that match TRBD2. The sequence derives from a human donor with Susac syndrome. The CDR3 reads CSVGLAGREQFF. The CDR3 nucleotides are TGCAGCGTTGGGCTAGCGGGCAGGGAGCAGTTCTTC.